The next 8 T cell receptor beta chains were all read from a single sample in a study of control samples from healthy donors and cancer patients. Here immunoSEQ multiplex PCR was the method, and the copy in TCRdb shows in-frame clones only, minus some. The table includes under 150,000 clones, approximately 90% detected once. Sequenced input: blood. Every receptor here comes from a man between 40 and 49 years old in good health.

The chain carries TRBV7-9 and TRBJ1-3, with TRBD1 as a possible D gene (5 bases). This CDR3 is 14 amino acids long. Trimming shortened V by 5 bases and J by 4 bases, and 12 bases separated the two germline ends. Germline V CDR1 and CDR2: SEHNR, FQNEAQ (reference sequence). The CDR3 region is CASSPRDEGNTIYF. The DNA of the CDR3 is TGTGCCAGCAGCCCACGGGACGAAGGAAACACCATATATTTT.

This clone has only a few counts. The J gene is TRBJ2-7, the V gene TRBV12-5; 9 nucleotides line up with TRBD1. The CDR3 extends over 14 amino acids. With V trimmed by 5 bases and J by 8 bases, 10 bases remained unmatched. Germline-derived CDR1 and CDR2 are LGHNT and FRNRAP. The CDR3: CASGILAGQGKQYF. DNA of the CDR3: TGTGCTAGTGGTATTCTTGCGGGACAGGGAAAGCAGTACTTC.

The chain combines TRBV28 with TRBJ1-6, with 7 bases that match TRBD1. V trimming: 10 bases; J trimming: 5 bases; junction bases outside the gene matches: 14. Germline assignment: CDR1 MDHEN and CDR2 SYDVKM. This CDR3 comprises 16 residues. The CDR3 is CATTTLPGQHNSPLHF. The CDR3 coding sequence is TGTGCCACCACCACACTACCGGGACAGCATAATTCACCCCTCCACTTT.

This clone was recorded only once. The CDR3 DNA reads TGTGCCAGCAGCGACGCTCCAATGAACACTGAAGCTTTCTTT. Protein: CASSDAPMNTEAFF. The chain joins TRBV6-5 to TRBJ1-1; D is unresolved. CDR3 length equals 14 residues. V lost 6 bases, J lost 0 bases, and 11 bases lay in between. Germline lookup yields CDR1 MNHEY and CDR2 SVGAGI.

This clone came up a few times. The chain combines TRBV15 with TRBJ2-1; 8 bases map to TRBD2. The junction had 20 bases not matched to a gene; V was cut back by 9 bases and J by 7 bases. The CDR3 extends over 17 amino acids. Germline values: CDR1 LNHNV, CDR2 YYDKDF (reference sequence). DNA of the CDR3: TGTGCCACGGGCCCAGGGCCAGGGACGGGGGGGCGGAATGAGCAGTTCTTC. Translated: CATGPGPGTGGRNEQFF.

CDR3 coding DNA: TGTGCCAGCAGCCTGAATCGTGGCTACACCTTC. Protein sequence: CASSLNRGYTF. The chain couples TRBV7-2 to TRBJ1-2; no clear D gene. CDR1 SGHTA and CDR2 FQGNSA come from the germline V gene. The CDR3 spans 11 residues. Deletions cut 5 bases from V and 7 bases from J, with 8 bases between.

This chain links TRBV5-6 with TRBJ2-3; 7 bases are a match to TRBD1. This CDR3 has 16 amino acids. V lost 2 bases to trimming and J lost 1 base; unmatched junction nucleotides: 7. Germline V CDR1 and CDR2: SGHDT, YYEEEE. DNA of the CDR3: TGTGCCAGCAGCTTCCGACAGGGTAAGGGCACAGATACGCAGTATTTT. It codes for CASSFRQGKGTDTQYF. The full variable domain, with the rest looked up from reference TRBV5-6 and TRBJ2-3, is DAGVTQSPTHLIKTRGQQVTLRCSPKSGHDTVSWYQQALGQGPQFIFQYYEEEERQRGNFPDRFSGHQFPNYSSELNVNALLLGDSALYLCASSFRQGKGTDTQYFGPGTRLTVL.

V usage is TRBV6-5 and J usage is TRBJ1-1, with TRBD1 matching 8 bases. V gave up 6 bases and J gave up 2 bases; unmatched junction bases: 5. CDR3 size: 14 residues. The V gene's germline CDR1 is MNHEY and CDR2 SVGAGI. CDR3 amino acids: CASRYRGANTEAFF. In DNA form, the CDR3 reads TGTGCCAGCAGGTACAGGGGGGCCAACACTGAAGCTTTCTTT.